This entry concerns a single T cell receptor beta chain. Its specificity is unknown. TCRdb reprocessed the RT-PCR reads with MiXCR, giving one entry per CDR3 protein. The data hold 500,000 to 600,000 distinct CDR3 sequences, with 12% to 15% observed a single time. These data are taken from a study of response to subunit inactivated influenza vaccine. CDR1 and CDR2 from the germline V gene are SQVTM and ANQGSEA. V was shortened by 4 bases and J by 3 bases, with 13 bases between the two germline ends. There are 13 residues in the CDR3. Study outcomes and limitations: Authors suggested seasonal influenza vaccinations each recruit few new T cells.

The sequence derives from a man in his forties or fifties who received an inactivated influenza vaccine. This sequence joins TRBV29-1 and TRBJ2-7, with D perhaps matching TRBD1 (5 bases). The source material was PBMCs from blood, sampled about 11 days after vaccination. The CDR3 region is CSVGPQGLYEQYF. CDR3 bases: TGCAGCGTTGGCCCCCAGGGCCTCTACGAGCAGTACTTC.